The next 24 T cell receptor beta chains were all read from a single sample in a study of beta chain features in type 1 diabetes. Findings and caveats of the study: For Type 1 diabetes patients, all four CD4+ subsets carried TCRB CDR3s that were moderately but significantly shorter.

Reverse transcribing all isolated RNA meant expressed TCRB transcripts were sequenced. Here immunoSEQ multiplex PCR was the method, and the copy in TCRdb shows in-frame clones only, minus some. The table has around 710,000 clones, roughly 12% seen once; the top ten hold 0.095% to 0.15%. No antigens are known for them. Sequencing was carried out using naive CD4+ T cells from blood. Source of these receptors: a man younger than 40 with type 1 diabetes.

This clone was seen a handful of times. V usage is TRBV18 and J usage is TRBJ2-2; D not resolved. This CDR3 contains 15 residues. V lost 2 bases and J lost 1, with 8 bases in between. CDR1 and CDR2 from the germline V gene are KGHSH and LQKENI. CDR3 protein: CASSPMSQNTGELFF. CDR3 sequence (DNA): TGTGCCAGCTCACCAATGTCCCAGAACACCGGGGAGCTGTTTTTT.

This clone appeared a few times. The V and J genes are TRBV23-1 and TRBJ1-5; tentatively, D is TRBD1 (6 bases). TRBV23-1 is an ORF for which the function is uncertain. This CDR3 spans 15 amino acids. Trimming pared 4 bases from V and 7 bases from J, leaving 17 bases between. In DNA form, the CDR3 reads TGCGCCAGCAGTCTCAGGGGCAAGGTCGGCCAGCCCCAGCATTTT. Its protein product is CASSLRGKVGQPQHF.

There are a few counts of this clone. Other DNA variants within this sample encode the same CDR3. The rearrangement joins TRBV9 to TRBJ1-2, with D uncertain. The CDR3 contains 11 residues. V lost 4 bases to trimming and J lost 2 bases, with 3 bases between them. The V gene's germline CDR1 is SGDLS and CDR2 YYNGEE. The CDR3 DNA reads as TGTGCCAGCAGCCAAAACTATGGCTACACCTTC. This encodes CASSQNYGYTF.

This clone was seen only a few times. The rearrangement uses TRBV7-9 and TRBJ2-1; 11 nucleotides agree with TRBD1. This CDR3 has 15 amino acids. The germline CDR1 and CDR2 sequences are SEHNR and FQNEAQ (reference sequence). V lost 5 bases and J lost 6; bases outside the gene matches: 6. The CDR3 is CASSPSGTGGNEQFF. The CDR3 DNA reads TGTGCCAGCAGCCCCTCCGGGACAGGGGGCAATGAGCAGTTCTTC.

The chain couples TRBV2 to TRBJ1-3; 7 nucleotides agree with TRBD1. J lost 2 bases, V lost 5 bases, and 6 bases had no gene match. This CDR3 spans 15 amino acids. Germline V gives CDR1 SNHLY, CDR2 FYNNEI. CDR3 sequence: CASSFQGGAGNTIYF. CDR3 sequence (DNA): TGTGCCAGCAGTTTCCAGGGGGGAGCTGGAAACACCATATATTTT.

The gene calls are TRBV30 and TRBJ2-2; TRBD2 matches 10 bases. The length of the CDR3 is 16 residues. The germline gives CDR1 GTSNPN, CDR2 SVGIG (reference sequence). With V trimmed by 0 bases and J by 7 bases, 8 bases remained unmatched. The CDR3 reads CAWSVRLAGANGELFF. CDR3 nucleotides: TGTGCCTGGAGTGTACGGCTAGCGGGGGCAAACGGGGAGCTGTTTTTT. Full variable domain (outside the CDR3, taken from reference TRBV30 and TRBJ2-2): SQTIHQWPATLVQPVGSPLSLECTVEGTSNPNLYWYRQAAGRGLQLLFYSVGIGQISSEVPQNLSASRPQDRQFILSSKKLLLSDSGFYLCAWSVRLAGANGELFFGEGSRLTVL.

This clone was counted only a few times. Other DNA sequences from this sample encode an identical CDR3 as well. The genes are TRBV7-2 and TRBJ2-7; no clear D. The CDR3 is 11 amino acids. Germline V CDR1 and CDR2: SGHTA, FQGNSA. The ends were cut back, 5 bases at V and 3 bases at J, with 5 bases in the middle. CDR3 DNA sequence: TGTGCCAGCAGCCTCGACTACGAGCAGTACTTC. Its translation is CASSLDYEQYF.

This clone was seen a few times. This chain links TRBV6-5 with TRBJ1-2; 7 nucleotides align to TRBD1. Looked up from germline, CDR1 is MNHEY and CDR2 is SVGAGI. V lost 5 bases and J lost 8; bases outside the gene matches: 2. This CDR3 spans 11 amino acids. CDR3 loop: CASSDRAGYTF. The DNA of the CDR3 is TGTGCCAGCAGTGACAGGGCCGGCTACACCTTC.

This clone was counted between two and nine times. The chain couples TRBV29-1 to TRBJ2-3; TRBD1 might be the D (5 bases). The germline V and J ends were trimmed by 6 bases and 6 bases, with 13 bases remaining between them. Germline CDR1 is SQVTM and CDR2 is ANQGSEA. This CDR3 has 12 residues. CDR3 coding DNA: TGCAGCGTCAGGCCAGGGATGGATACGCAGTATTTT. Protein sequence: CSVRPGMDTQYF.

Details on this clone: The sample contains more than one DNA sequence encoding this CDR3. The gene calls are TRBV6-6 and TRBJ2-3; a weak D match, TRBD1 (5 bases). CDR3 length: 14 amino acids. V was trimmed by 4 bases and J by 2 bases, leaving 10 bases between them. Germline values: CDR1 MNHNY, CDR2 SVGAGI (reference sequence). The CDR3 protein is CASSSPRDTDTQYF. The CDR3, as DNA: TGTGCCAGCAGTTCTCCCAGGGACACAGATACGCAGTATTTT.

In its sample, this clone was seen a few times. The gene calls are TRBV5-1 and TRBJ2-5, with 10 bases identical to TRBD1. This CDR3 has 16 residues. Germline CDR1 SGHRS, CDR2 YFSETQ. V trimming: 2 bases; J trimming: 5 bases; junction bases outside the gene matches: 9. This chain's CDR3 is CASSFLPGTGDETQYF. For the CDR3, the DNA is TGCGCCAGCAGCTTCCTTCCCGGGACAGGGGACGAGACCCAGTACTTC.

This clone was picked up one time. This chain's CDR3 is CASSYTQGREQYF. CDR3 bases: TGTGCCAGCAGTTACACGCAGGGCCGGGAGCAGTACTTC. The chain links TRBV6-5 to TRBJ2-7; tentative D call: TRBD1 (5 bases). Deletions cut 2 bases from V and 7 bases from J, with 12 bases between. This CDR3 region has 13 residues. CDR1 and CDR2 from the germline V gene are MNHEY and SVGAGI.

This clone came up a few times. The V call is TRBV6-5, the J call TRBJ2-4; 9 nucleotides line up with TRBD1. V trimming: 6 bases; J trimming: 7 bases; junction bases outside the gene matches: 7. CDR1 is MNHEY, CDR2 SVGAGI, per germline. The CDR3 has 14 residues. CDR3 in amino acids: CASSLPGTGNIQYF. The CDR3 bases are TGTGCCAGCAGCCTACCCGGGACAGGGAACATTCAGTACTTC.

The chain uses TRBV5-1 and TRBJ1-3; D not resolved. CDR1 is SGHRS and CDR2 is YFSETQ in the germline V gene. The CDR3 extends over 15 amino acids. The V end was cut by 0 bases, the J end by 1 base, with 8 bases between. The CDR3 loop reads CASSLDGRSGNTIYF. DNA for the CDR3: TGCGCCAGCAGCTTGGACGGACGTTCTGGAAACACCATATATTTT.

With regard to this clone: Additional DNA sequences in this sample encode the identical CDR3. This chain joins TRBV7-3 and TRBJ2-1, with 14 bases identical to TRBD2. This CDR3 spans 14 amino acids. Germline lookup yields CDR1 SGHTA and CDR2 FQGTGA. Germline trimming cut 4 bases from V and 9 bases from J; bases unmatched to any gene: 2. The CDR3 nucleotides read TGTGCCAGCAGCTCCGGACTAGCGGGGGGTGAGCAGTTCTTC. This translates into CASSSGLAGGEQFF.

The chain is built from TRBV5-1 and TRBJ1-3; D is possibly TRBD1 (5 bases). V was clipped by 4 bases and J by 0 bases, with 23 bases between them. The CDR3 consists of 19 residues. The germline gives CDR1 SGHRS, CDR2 YFSETQ. Here the CDR3 reads CASSERGTTGLSSGNTIYF. The CDR3 nucleotides are TGCGCCAGCAGCGAGAGAGGGACCACCGGCTTGAGCTCTGGAAACACCATATATTTT.

The CDR3 is CASSYAQDSYF. In nucleotides, the CDR3 is TGTGCCAGCAGTTACGCCCAGGATTCGTACTTC. V usage is TRBV6-6 and J usage is TRBJ2-7, with D uncertain. This CDR3 has 11 residues. Looked up from germline, CDR1 is MNHNY and CDR2 is SVGAGI (reference sequence). V was pared by 2 bases and J by 12 bases, with 11 bases between.

The chain recombines TRBV7-7 with TRBJ2-1; TRBD1 is a possible D gene (6 bases). Trimming removed 5 bases at V and 7 bases at J, with 21 bases between. This CDR3 spans 16 amino acids. CDR1 is SSHAT, CDR2 FNYEAQ, per germline (reference sequence). CDR3 bases: TGTGCCAGCAGCCCCCAACCACACCAAGGGGGAAATGAGCAGTTCTTC. This encodes CASSPQPHQGGNEQFF.

V is TRBV6-5 and J is TRBJ1-1; D unresolved. Germline V CDR1 and CDR2: MNHEY, SVGAGI. The ends were cut back, 8 bases at V and 0 bases at J, with 7 bases in the middle. There are 12 residues in the CDR3. The CDR3 DNA follows: TGTGCCAGCGGCTACATGAACACTGAAGCTTTCTTT. Its protein product is CASGYMNTEAFF.

V gene TRBV9 combines with J gene TRBJ1-2; 9 bases align to TRBD1. Germline V gene lookup returns CDR1 SGDLS and CDR2 YYNGEE. J gave up 7 bases and V 3 bases, and 4 bases lay outside the gene matches. The CDR3 is 13 residues long. The CDR3 nucleotides are TGTGCCAGCAGCGAGGACAGGGGCTCTGGCTACACCTTC. Translated, it gives CASSEDRGSGYTF.

This clone has a handful of counts. CDR3 DNA sequence: TGTGTCCTCCCCGGGGGAGCTAACTATGGCTACACCTTC. This codes for CVLPGGANYGYTF. V is TRBV10-3 and J is TRBJ1-2, with TRBD1 as a possible D gene (5 bases). Looked up from germline, CDR1 is ENHRY and CDR2 is SYGVKD. The CDR3 sequence is 13 residues long.

The V and J genes are TRBV19 and TRBJ1-5; no definite D call. This CDR3 region has 13 residues. Germline V gives CDR1 LNHDA, CDR2 SQIVND (reference sequence). Deletions cut 8 bases from V and 7 bases from J, with 15 bases between. CDR3 sequence: CASAGGVGQPQHF. The CDR3 DNA is TGTGCCAGTGCCGGTGGGGTTGGCCAGCCCCAGCATTTT.

This chain joins TRBV7-2 and TRBJ2-2, with a possible D match to TRBD1 (6 bases). The CDR3 is 15 amino acids. The germline V gene encodes CDR1 SGHTA and CDR2 FQGNSA. Trimming removed 5 bases from V and 6 bases from J, with 16 bases in between. The CDR3 bases are TGTGCCAGCAGCGATTCAGGGGAGAGGTCCGGGGAGCTGTTTTTT. Residues: CASSDSGERSGELFF. Full variable domain (outside the CDR3, taken from reference TRBV7-2 and TRBJ2-2): GAGVSQSPSNKVTEKGKDVELRCDPISGHTALYWYRQSLGQGLEFLIYFQGNSAPDKSGLPSDRFSAERTGGSVSTLTIQRTQQEDSAVYLCASSDSGERSGELFFGEGSRLTVL.

This clone was recorded a few times. V usage is TRBV4-3 and J usage is TRBJ2-5; D gene ambiguous. Germline-derived CDR1 and CDR2 are LGHNA and YSLEER. V was pared by 0 bases and J by 6 bases, with 5 bases between. The CDR3 has 12 residues. The CDR3 reads CASSQDWKTQYF. CDR3 nucleotides: TGCGCCAGCAGCCAAGATTGGAAGACCCAGTACTTC.